This TCR beta chain emerged from a study of vaccination and CD4 T cells after COVID-19. General study points: From a median of about 20 to 38, SARS-CoV-2-reactive clonotypes increased, though not significantly. Analysis covered relatively few convalescent patients and lacked any early post-infection timepoints. Spike mono-reactivity marked 304 of 307 vaccine-specific clones in convalescent patients.

CDR1 SGHKS and CDR2 YYEKEE come from the germline V gene (reference sequence). This CDR3 spans 13 amino acids. J lost 6 bases, V lost 4 bases, and 2 bases had no gene match. The treatment was: approximately 9-day PBMC culture with coronavirus spike peptide pools or control peptides (ViraFEST assay). PBMCs, plated at fewer than 2.5 million per well, were grown in the presence of approximately 9.5 IU/ml IL-2 and roughly 10 ug/ml peptide pools. Sequence data for DNA of cultured CD4+ T cells were generated by the Oncomine TCR Beta short-read assay. TCRdb re-analysed the PCR reads in MiXCR, keeping a single row per CDR3 protein. The sample lists about 13,000 distinct CDR3 sequences; under 75% were seen once. This clonotype was recorded once. Its antigen is unidentified.

Sequenced material: CD4+ T cells from blood, cultured in vitro. The gene calls are TRBV5-5 and TRBJ1-5; 9 bases are shared with TRBD1. This TCR derives from a human donor who had recovered from COVID-19. CDR3 in amino acids: CASSVQGAQPQHF. CDR3 nucleotides: TGTGCCAGCAGCGTACAGGGGGCTCAGCCCCAGCATTTT. Together with reference TRBV5-5 and TRBJ1-5, the CDR3 gives the full variable domain: DAGVTQSPTHLIKTRGQQVTLRCSPISGHKSVSWYQQVLGQGPQFIFQYYEKEERGRGNFPDRFSARQFPNYSSELNVNALLLGDSALYLCASSVQGAQPQHFGDGTRLSIL.